This TCR beta chain was recorded in a study of a mutant IDH1 vaccine in newly diagnosed glioma. The wider study: Eight vaccine doses were administered to patients at weeks 1, 3, 5, 7, 11, 15, 19 and 23. Treated patients, approximately 62% male and about 38% female, averaged about 42 years of age. Patients had received radiotherapy, temozolomide, or both previously, most receiving both.

In this sample, this clone turned up a few times. Its target is not known. The V gene's germline CDR1 is SNHLY and CDR2 FYNNEI. Trimming left V 9 bases short and J 3 bases short, with 8 bases between. The CDR3 consists of 11 residues. The time point was: week 5, during vaccination. The content of each vaccine dose was 300 ug of mutant IDH1 20-mer peptide, and topical imiquimod accompanied it. The assay was immunoSEQ multiplex PCR, and TCRdb's table has in-frame clones only and misses some. The data contain about 25,000 clones, 77% of them singletons. This receptor was taken from a man aged 40-55 years with glioma. Sequenced material: PBMCs, taken from a glioma patient whose treatment included an IDH1 peptide vaccine. This chain joins TRBV2 and TRBJ1-1; no definite D call. The CDR3 nucleotides read TGTGCCAGGGCAGTAGACACTGAAGCTTTCTTT. Its translation: CARAVDTEAFF.